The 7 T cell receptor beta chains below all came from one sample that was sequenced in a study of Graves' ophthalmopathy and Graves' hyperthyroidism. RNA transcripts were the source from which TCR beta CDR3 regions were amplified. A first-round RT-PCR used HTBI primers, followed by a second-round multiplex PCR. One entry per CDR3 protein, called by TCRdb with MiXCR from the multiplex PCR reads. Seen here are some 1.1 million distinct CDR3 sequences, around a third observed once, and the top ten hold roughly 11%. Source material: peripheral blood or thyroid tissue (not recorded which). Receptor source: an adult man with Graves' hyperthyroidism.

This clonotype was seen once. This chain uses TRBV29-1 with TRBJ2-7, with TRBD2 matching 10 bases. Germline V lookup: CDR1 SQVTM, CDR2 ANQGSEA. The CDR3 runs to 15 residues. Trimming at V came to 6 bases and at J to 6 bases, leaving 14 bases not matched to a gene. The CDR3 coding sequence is TGCAGCGTACCGGCGAGCGGGAGGGCCTGGGTCGAGCAGTACTTC. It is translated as CSVPASGRAWVEQYF.

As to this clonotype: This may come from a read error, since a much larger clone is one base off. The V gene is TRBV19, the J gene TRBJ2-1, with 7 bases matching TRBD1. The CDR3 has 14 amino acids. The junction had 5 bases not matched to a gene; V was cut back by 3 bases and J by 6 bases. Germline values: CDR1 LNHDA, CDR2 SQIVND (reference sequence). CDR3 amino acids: CASSITGTANEQFF. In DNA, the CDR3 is TGTGCCAGTAGTATTACCGGGACAGCCAATGAGCAGTTCTTC.

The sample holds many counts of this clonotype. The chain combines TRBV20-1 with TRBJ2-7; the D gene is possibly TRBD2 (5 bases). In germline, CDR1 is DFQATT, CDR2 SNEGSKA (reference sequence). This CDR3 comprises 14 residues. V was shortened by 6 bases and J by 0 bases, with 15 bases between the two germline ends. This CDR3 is CSAQDYDNSYEQYF. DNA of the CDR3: TGCAGTGCGCAAGACTACGACAACTCCTACGAGCAGTACTTC.

In DNA, the CDR3 is TGCGCCAGCAGTGCCGGACTAGCGGGGGACCCCTACGAGCAGTACTTC. This gives the protein CASSAGLAGDPYEQYF. V and J are TRBV10-2 and TRBJ2-7, with 13 bases that match TRBD2. The CDR3 spans 16 residues. Looked up from germline, CDR1 is WSHSY and CDR2 is SAAADI. With 4 bases clipped from V and 2 bases from J, the junction kept 5 bases outside the gene matches.

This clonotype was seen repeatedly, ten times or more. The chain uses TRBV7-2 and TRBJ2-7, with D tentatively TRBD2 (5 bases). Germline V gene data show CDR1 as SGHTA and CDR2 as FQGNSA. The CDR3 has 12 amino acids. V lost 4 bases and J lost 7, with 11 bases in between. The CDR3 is CASSSRSGEQYF. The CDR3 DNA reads TGTGCCAGCAGCTCCAGGTCGGGGGAGCAGTACTTC.

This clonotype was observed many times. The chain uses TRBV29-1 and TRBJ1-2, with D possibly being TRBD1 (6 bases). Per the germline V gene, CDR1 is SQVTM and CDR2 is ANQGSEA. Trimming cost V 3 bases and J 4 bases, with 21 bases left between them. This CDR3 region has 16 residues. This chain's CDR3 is CSVEGPGTPELYGYTF. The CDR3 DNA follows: TGCAGCGTTGAGGGGCCCGGGACACCAGAGCTCTATGGCTACACCTTC.

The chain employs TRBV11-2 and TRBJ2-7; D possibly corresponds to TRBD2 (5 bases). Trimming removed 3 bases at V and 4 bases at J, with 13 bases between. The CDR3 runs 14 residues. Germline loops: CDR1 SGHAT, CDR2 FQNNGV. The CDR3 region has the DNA TGTGCCAGCAGCTTGGAGGCAGCAACTTACGAGCAGTACTTC. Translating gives CASSLEAATYEQYF.